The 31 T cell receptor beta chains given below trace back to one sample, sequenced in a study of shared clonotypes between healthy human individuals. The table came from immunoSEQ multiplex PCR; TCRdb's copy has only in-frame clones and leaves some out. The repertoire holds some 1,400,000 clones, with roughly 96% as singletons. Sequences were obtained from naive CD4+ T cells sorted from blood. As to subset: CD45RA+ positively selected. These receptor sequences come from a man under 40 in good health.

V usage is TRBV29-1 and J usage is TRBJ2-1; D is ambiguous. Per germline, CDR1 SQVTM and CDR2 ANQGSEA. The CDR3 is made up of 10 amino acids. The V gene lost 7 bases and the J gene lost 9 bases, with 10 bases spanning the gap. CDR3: CSATSFEQFF. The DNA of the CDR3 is TGCAGCGCTACCTCTTTTGAGCAGTTCTTC.

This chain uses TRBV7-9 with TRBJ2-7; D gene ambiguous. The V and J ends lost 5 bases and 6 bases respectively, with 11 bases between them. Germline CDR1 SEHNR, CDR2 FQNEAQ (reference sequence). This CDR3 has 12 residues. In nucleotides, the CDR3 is TGTGCCAGCAGCCCCCTGCCCGGCGAGCAGTACTTC. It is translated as CASSPLPGEQYF. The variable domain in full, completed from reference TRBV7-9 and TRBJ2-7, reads DTGVSQNPRHKITKRGQNVTFRCDPISEHNRLYWYRQTLGQGPEFLTYFQNEAQLEKSRLLSDRFSAERPKGSFSTLEIQRTEQGDSAMYLCASSPLPGEQYFGPGTRLTVT.

This CDR3 reads CASSSFSGREETQYF. The CDR3 DNA reads as TGTGCCAGCAGTTCCTTTAGCGGGAGGGAAGAGACCCAGTACTTC. The V call is TRBV28, the J call TRBJ2-5, with 11 bases fitting TRBD2. The CDR3 covers 15 residues. V shed 4 bases, J shed 3 bases, and the junction held 4 bases outside the gene matches. The germline V gene encodes CDR1 MDHEN and CDR2 SYDVKM.

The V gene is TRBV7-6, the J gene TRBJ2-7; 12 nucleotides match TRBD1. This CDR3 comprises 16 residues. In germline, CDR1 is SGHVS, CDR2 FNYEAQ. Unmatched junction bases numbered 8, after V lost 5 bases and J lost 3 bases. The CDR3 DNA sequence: TGTGCCAGCAGCCGAGGGACAGGGGGCACCATCTACGAGCAGTACTTC. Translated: CASSRGTGGTIYEQYF.

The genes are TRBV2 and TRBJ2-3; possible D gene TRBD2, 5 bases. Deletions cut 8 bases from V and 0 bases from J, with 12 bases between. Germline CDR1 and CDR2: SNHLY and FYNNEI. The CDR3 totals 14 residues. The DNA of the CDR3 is TGTGCCAGCGGGATAGGACTTAGCACAGATACGCAGTATTTT. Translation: CASGIGLSTDTQYF.

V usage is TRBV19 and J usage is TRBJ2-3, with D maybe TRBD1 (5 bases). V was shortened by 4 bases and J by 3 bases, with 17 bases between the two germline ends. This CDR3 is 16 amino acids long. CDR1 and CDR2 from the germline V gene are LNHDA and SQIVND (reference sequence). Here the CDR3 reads CASSTLRALRTDTQYF. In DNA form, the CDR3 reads TGTGCCAGTAGTACCCTCAGGGCCCTGCGGACAGATACGCAGTATTTT.

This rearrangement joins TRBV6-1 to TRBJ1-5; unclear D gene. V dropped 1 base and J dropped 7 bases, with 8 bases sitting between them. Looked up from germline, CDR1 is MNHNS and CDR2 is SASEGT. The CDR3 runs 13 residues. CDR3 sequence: CASSEGRLQPQHF. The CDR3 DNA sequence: TGTGCCAGCAGTGAAGGCAGGTTACAGCCCCAGCATTTT.

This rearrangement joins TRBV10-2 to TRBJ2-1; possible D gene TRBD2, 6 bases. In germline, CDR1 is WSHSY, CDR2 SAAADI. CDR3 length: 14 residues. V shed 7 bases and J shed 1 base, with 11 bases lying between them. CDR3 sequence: CASKSGRSYNEQFF. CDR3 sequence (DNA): TGCGCCAGCAAGAGCGGGCGGTCCTACAATGAGCAGTTCTTC.

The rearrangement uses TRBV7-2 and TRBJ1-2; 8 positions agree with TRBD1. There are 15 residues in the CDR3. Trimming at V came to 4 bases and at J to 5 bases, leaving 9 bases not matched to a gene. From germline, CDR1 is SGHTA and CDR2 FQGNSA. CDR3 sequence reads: CASSSGQGIEYGYTF. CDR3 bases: TGTGCCAGCAGCTCTGGACAGGGTATAGAGTATGGCTACACCTTC. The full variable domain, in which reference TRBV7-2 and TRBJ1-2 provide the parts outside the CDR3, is GAGVSQSPSNKVTEKGKDVELRCDPISGHTALYWYRQSLGQGLEFLIYFQGNSAPDKSGLPSDRFSAERTGGSVSTLTIQRTQQEDSAVYLCASSSGQGIEYGYTFGSGTRLTVV.

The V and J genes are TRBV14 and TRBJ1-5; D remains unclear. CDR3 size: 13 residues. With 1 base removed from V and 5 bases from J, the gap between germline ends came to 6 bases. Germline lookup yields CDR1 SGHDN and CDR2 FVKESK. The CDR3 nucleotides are TGTGCCAGCAGCCAAGGCACGTATCAGCCCCAGCATTTT. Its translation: CASSQGTYQPQHF.

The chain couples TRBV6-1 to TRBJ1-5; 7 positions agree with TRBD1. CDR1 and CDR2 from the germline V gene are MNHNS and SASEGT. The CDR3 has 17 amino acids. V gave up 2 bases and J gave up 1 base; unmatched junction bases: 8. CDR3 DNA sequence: TGTGCCAGCAGTGAATCACGGCCCAGGGGGAGCAATCAGCCCCAGCATTTT. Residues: CASSESRPRGSNQPQHF.

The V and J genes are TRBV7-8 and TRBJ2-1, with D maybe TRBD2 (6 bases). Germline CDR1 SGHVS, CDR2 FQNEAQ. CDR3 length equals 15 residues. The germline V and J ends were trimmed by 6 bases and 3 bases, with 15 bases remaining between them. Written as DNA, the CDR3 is TGTGCCAGCAGGAGAGCGGGCGGAAGCTACAATGAGCAGTTCTTC. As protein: CASRRAGGSYNEQFF.

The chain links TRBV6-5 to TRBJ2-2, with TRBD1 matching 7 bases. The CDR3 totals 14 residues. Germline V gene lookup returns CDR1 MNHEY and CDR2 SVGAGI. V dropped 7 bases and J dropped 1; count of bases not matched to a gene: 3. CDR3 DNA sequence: TGTGCCAGCAAGAACAGGGGGAACACCGGGGAGCTGTTTTTT. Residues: CASKNRGNTGELFF.

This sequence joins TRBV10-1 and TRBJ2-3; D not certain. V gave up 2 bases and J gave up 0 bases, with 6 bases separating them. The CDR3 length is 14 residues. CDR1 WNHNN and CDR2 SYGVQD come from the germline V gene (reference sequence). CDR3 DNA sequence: TGCGCCAGCAGTGAGAAAGAGAGCACAGATACGCAGTATTTT. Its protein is CASSEKESTDTQYF.

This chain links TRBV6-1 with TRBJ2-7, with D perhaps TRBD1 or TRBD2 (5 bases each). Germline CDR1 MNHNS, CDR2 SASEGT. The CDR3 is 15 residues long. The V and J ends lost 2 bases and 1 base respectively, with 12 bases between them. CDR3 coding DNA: TGTGCCAGCAGTGAATTCGTGTGGGGGTCCTACGAGCAGTACTTC. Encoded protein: CASSEFVWGSYEQYF.

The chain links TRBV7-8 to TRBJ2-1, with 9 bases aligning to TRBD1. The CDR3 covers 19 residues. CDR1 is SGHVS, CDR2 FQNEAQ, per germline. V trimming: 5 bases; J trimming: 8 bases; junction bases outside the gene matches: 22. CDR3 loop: CASSPASYRGRVDSDEQFF. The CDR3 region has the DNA TGTGCCAGCAGCCCCGCGTCCTACAGGGGGCGGGTGGATAGTGATGAGCAGTTCTTC.

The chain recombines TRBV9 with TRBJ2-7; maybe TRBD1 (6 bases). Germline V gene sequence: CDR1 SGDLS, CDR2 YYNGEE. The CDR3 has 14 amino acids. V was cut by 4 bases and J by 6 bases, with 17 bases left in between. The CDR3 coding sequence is TGTGCCAGCAGCCCGGACAGCCCTTACTCCGAGCAGTACTTC. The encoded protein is CASSPDSPYSEQYF.

The CDR3 loop reads CASSVRVGGGGTDTQYF. The CDR3 nucleotides are TGTGCCAGCAGCGTAAGAGTAGGGGGGGGTGGAACAGATACGCAGTATTTT. This chain uses TRBV5-4 with TRBJ2-3; possible D gene TRBD2, 7 bases. V was trimmed by 4 bases and J by 3 bases, leaving 21 bases between them. CDR1 is SGHNT and CDR2 is YYREEE in the germline V gene (reference sequence). The CDR3 has 17 residues. Complete variable domain (other parts from reference TRBV5-4 and TRBJ2-3): ETGVTQSPTHLIKTRGQQVTLRCSSQSGHNTVSWYQQALGQGPQFIFQYYREEENGRGNFPPRFSGLQFPNYSSELNVNALELDDSALYLCASSVRVGGGGTDTQYFGPGTRLTVL.

DNA for the CDR3: TGTGCCAGCAGCTTATTGTCAGAGCAGTACTTC. This codes for CASSLLSEQYF. The J gene is TRBJ2-7, the V gene TRBV11-2; D is unclear. Germline values: CDR1 SGHAT, CDR2 FQNNGV. Between the trimmed V and J ends, which lost 2 bases and 7 bases, there was a span of 6 bases. This CDR3 is built from 11 residues.

The CDR3 DNA is TGTGCCATCAGTGAGACTAGCGGAGGGGGGGAGACCCAGTACTTC. This gives the protein CAISETSGGGETQYF. The genes are TRBV10-3 and TRBJ2-5, with 8 bases identical to TRBD2. CDR1 and CDR2 from the germline V gene are ENHRY and SYGVKD. The CDR3 extends over 15 amino acids. The J segment lost 5 bases and the V segment lost 2 bases, leaving 7 bases of the junction unmatched.

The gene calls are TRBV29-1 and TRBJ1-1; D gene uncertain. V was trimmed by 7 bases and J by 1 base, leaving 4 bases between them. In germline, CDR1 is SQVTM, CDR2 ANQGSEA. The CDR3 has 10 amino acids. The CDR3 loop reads CSATNTEAFF. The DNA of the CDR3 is TGCAGCGCGACGAACACTGAAGCTTTCTTT.

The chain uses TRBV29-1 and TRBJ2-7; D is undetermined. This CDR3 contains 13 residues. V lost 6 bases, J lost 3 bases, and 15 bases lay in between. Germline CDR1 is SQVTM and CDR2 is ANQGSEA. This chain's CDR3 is CSVTKLDIYEQYF. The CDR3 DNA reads TGCAGCGTAACAAAACTGGATATCTACGAGCAGTACTTC.

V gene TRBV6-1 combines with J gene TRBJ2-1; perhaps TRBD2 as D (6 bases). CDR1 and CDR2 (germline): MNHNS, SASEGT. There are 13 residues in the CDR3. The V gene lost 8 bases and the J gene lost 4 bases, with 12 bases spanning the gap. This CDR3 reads CASGVAEYNEQFF. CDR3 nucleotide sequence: TGTGCCAGCGGAGTAGCGGAATACAATGAGCAGTTCTTC.

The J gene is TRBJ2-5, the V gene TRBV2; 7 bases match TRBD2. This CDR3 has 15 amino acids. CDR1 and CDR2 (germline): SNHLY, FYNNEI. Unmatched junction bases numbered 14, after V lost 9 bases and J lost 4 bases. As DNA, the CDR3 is TGTGCCAGTGGGAGCCGTGGGAGGGCCCGAGAGACCCAGTACTTC. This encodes CASGSRGRARETQYF.

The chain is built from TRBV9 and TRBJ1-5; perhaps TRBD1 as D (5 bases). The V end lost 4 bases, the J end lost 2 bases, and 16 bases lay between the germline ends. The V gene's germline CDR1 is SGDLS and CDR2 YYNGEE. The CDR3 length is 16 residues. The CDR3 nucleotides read TGTGCCAGCAGCCCGAGAGGGGACCCAGGCAATCAGCCCCAGCATTTT. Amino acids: CASSPRGDPGNQPQHF.

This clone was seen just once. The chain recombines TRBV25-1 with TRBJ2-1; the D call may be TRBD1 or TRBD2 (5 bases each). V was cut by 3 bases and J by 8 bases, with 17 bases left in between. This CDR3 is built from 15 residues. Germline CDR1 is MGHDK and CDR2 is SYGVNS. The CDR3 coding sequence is TGTGCCAGCAGTGAGCCCCAGCCAAGAGGGGATGAGCAGTTCTTC. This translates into CASSEPQPRGDEQFF.

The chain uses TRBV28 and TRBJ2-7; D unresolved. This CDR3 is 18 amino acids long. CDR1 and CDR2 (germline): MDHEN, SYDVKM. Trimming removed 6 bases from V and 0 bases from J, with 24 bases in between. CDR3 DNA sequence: TGTGCCAGCAGAACTCTCCCCGAATCTCTGATGGGCTCCTACGAGCAGTACTTC. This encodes CASRTLPESLMGSYEQYF.

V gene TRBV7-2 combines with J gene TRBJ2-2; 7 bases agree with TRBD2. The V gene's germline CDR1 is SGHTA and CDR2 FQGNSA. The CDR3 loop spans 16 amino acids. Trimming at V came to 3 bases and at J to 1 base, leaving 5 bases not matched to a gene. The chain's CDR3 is CASSFTSARNTGELFF. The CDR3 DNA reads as TGTGCCAGCAGCTTCACTAGCGCGAGGAACACCGGGGAGCTGTTTTTT.

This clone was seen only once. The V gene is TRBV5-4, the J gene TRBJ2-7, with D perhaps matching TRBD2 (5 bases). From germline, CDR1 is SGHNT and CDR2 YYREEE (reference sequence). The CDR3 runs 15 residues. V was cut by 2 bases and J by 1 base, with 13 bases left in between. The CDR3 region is CASSLIGSSSYEQYF. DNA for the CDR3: TGTGCCAGCAGCTTAATTGGGAGTTCGTCCTACGAGCAGTACTTC.

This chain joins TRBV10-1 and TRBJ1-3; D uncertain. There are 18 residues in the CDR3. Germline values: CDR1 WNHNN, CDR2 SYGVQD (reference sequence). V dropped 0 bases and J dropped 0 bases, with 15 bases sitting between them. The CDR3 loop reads CASSESLGVGSSGNTIYF. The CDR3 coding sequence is TGCGCCAGCAGTGAGTCTCTCGGGGTGGGGAGCTCTGGAAACACCATATATTTT.

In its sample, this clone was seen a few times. The CDR3 DNA reads as TGTGCCAGCAGCCCTAGCGGGAGGGCCTACAATGAGCAGTTCTTC. It encodes CASSPSGRAYNEQFF. The genes are TRBV2 and TRBJ2-1, with 12 positions matching TRBD2. V trimming: 6 bases; J trimming: 2 bases; junction bases outside the gene matches: 2. From germline, CDR1 is SNHLY and CDR2 FYNNEI. This CDR3 is 15 amino acids long.